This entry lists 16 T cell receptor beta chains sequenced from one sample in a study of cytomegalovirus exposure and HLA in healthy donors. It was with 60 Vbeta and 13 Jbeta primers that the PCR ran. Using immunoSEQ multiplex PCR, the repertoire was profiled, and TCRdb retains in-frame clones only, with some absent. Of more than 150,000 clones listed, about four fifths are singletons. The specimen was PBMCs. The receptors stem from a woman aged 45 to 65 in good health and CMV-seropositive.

This CDR3 is CASSRPGTSGSETQYF. The DNA of the CDR3 is TGTGCCAGCAGCCGGCCCGGGACTAGCGGGTCGGAGACCCAGTACTTC. V and J are TRBV14 and TRBJ2-5; 12 positions agree with TRBD2. Germline CDR1 is SGHDN and CDR2 is FVKESK. The CDR3 totals 16 residues. V shed 4 bases, J shed 5 bases, and the junction held 8 bases outside the gene matches. The variable domain in full, completed from reference TRBV14 and TRBJ2-5, reads EAGVTQFPSHSVIEKGQTVTLRCDPISGHDNLYWYRRVMGKEIKFLLHFVKESKQDESGMPNNRFLAERTGGTYSTLKVQPAELEDSGVYFCASSRPGTSGSETQYFGPGTRLLVL.

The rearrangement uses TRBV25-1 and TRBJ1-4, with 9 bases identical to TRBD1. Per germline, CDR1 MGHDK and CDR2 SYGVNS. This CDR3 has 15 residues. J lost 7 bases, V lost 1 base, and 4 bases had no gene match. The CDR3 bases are TGTGCCAGCAGTGAATTGACAGGGGGTGGTGAAAAACTGTTTTTT. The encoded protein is CASSELTGGGEKLFF.

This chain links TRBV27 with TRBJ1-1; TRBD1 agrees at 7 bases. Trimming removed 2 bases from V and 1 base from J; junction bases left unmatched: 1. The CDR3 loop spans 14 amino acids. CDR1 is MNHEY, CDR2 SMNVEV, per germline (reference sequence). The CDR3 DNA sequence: TGTGCCAGCAGTTTAGGGACAGCGAACACTGAAGCTTTCTTT. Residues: CASSLGTANTEAFF.

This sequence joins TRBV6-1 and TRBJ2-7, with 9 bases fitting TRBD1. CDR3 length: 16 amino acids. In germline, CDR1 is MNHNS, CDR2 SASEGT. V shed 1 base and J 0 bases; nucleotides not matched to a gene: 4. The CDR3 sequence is CASSEELTGGSYEQYF. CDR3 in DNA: TGTGCCAGCAGTGAAGAGCTGACAGGGGGCTCCTACGAGCAGTACTTC.

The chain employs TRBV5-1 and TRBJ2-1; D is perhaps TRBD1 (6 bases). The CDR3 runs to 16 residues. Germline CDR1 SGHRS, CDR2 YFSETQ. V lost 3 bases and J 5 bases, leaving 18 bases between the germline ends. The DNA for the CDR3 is TGCGCCAGCAGCTGGAGGTCAGGGGCCGGGAACAATGAGCAGTTCTTC. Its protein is CASSWRSGAGNNEQFF.

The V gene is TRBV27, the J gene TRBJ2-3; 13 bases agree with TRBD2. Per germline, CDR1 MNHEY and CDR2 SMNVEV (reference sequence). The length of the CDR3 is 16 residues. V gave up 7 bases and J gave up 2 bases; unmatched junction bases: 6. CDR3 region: CASTWTSGGATDTQYF. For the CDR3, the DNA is TGTGCCAGCACCTGGACTAGCGGGGGCGCCACAGATACGCAGTATTTT.

The CDR3 loop is CASSSLVTGANVLTF. CDR3 DNA sequence: TGTGCCAGCAGCTCCCTAGTAACTGGGGCCAACGTCCTGACTTTC. The chain carries TRBV9 and TRBJ2-6; the D is unclear. The CDR3 loop spans 15 amino acids. V lost 4 bases and J 2 bases, leaving 10 bases between the germline ends. The germline CDR1 and CDR2 sequences are SGDLS and YYNGEE.

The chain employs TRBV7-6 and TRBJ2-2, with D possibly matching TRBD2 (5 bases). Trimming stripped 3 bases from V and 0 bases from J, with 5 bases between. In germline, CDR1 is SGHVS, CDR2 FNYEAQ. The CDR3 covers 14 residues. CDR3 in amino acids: CASSFGANTGELFF. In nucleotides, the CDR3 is TGTGCCAGCAGCTTCGGGGCGAACACCGGGGAGCTGTTTTTT.

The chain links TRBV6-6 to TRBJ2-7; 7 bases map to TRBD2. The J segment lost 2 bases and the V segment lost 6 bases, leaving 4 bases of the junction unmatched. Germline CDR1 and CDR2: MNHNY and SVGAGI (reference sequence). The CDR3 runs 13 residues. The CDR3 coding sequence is TGTGCCAGCAGGGCGGGGGAGCCCTACGAGCAGTACTTC. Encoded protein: CASRAGEPYEQYF.

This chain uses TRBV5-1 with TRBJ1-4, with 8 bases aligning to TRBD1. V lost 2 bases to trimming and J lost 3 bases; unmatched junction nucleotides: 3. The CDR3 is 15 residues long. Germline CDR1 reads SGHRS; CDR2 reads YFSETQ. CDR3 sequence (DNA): TGCGCCAGCAGCTTAAGGGACAGGTCTAATGAAAAACTGTTTTTT. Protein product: CASSLRDRSNEKLFF.

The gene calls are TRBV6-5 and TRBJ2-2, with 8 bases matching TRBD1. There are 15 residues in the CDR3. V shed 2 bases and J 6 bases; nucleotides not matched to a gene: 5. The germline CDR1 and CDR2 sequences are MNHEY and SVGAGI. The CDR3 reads CASSYTDREAGELFF. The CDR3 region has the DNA TGTGCCAGCAGTTACACGGACAGGGAGGCCGGGGAGCTGTTTTTT.

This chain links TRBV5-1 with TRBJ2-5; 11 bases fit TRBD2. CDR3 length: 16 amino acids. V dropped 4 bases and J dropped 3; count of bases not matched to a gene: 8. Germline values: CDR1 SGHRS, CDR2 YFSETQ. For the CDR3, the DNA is TGCGCCAGCAGCCTCGGGCCTAGCGGGGGGAAAGAGACCCAGTACTTC. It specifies CASSLGPSGGKETQYF.

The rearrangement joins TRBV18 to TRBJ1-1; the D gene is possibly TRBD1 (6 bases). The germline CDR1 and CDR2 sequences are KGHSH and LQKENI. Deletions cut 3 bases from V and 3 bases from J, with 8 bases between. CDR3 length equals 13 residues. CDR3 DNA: TGTGCCAGCTCACCTCAGGGGTACACTGAAGCTTTCTTT. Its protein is CASSPQGYTEAFF.

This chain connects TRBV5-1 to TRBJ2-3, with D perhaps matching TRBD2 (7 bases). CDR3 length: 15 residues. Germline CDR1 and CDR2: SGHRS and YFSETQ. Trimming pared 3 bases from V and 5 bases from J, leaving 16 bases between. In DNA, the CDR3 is TGCGCCAGCAGCTCGGAGGGGGGGCCCGTAGATACGCAGTATTTT. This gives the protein CASSSEGGPVDTQYF.

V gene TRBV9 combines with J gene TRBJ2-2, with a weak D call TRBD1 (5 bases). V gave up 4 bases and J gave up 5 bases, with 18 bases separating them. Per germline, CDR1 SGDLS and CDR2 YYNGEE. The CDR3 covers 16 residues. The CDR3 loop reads CASSPGWGRWTGELFF. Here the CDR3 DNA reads TGTGCCAGCAGCCCAGGGTGGGGTCGGTGGACCGGGGAGCTGTTTTTT.

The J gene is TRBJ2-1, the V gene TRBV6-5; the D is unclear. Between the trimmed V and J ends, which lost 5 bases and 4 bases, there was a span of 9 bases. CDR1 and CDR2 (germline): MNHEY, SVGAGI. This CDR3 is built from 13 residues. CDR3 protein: CASSDTAYNEQFF. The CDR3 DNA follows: TGTGCCAGCAGTGATACAGCATACAATGAGCAGTTCTTC.